A single T cell receptor (beta chain) is shown here with its context. The antigen remains undetermined. This entry is derived from a study of cytomegalovirus exposure and HLA in healthy donors. Regarding the study as a whole: Under in vitro conditions, three CMV-associated chains were confirmed as specific for CMV antigens. The study recorded about 160 TCR beta chains that were cytomegalovirus-associated.

The method was immunoSEQ multiplex PCR; TCRdb's version includes in-frame clones alone and lacks a portion of them. Of around 400,000 clones in the sample, 86% were seen once. The sequence came from a woman aged 18-29 years in good health and CMV-seronegative. The sequenced material came from PBMCs.

The CDR3 spells CASSARDRGSEKLFF. The CDR3 DNA follows: TGCGCCAGCAGCGCCCGGGACAGGGGTTCAGAAAAACTGTTTTTT. The chain is built from TRBV5-1 and TRBJ1-4; 10 bases are shared with TRBD1. With V trimmed by 4 bases and J by 8 bases, 8 bases remained unmatched. This CDR3 spans 15 amino acids. Germline assignment: CDR1 SGHRS and CDR2 YFSETQ.